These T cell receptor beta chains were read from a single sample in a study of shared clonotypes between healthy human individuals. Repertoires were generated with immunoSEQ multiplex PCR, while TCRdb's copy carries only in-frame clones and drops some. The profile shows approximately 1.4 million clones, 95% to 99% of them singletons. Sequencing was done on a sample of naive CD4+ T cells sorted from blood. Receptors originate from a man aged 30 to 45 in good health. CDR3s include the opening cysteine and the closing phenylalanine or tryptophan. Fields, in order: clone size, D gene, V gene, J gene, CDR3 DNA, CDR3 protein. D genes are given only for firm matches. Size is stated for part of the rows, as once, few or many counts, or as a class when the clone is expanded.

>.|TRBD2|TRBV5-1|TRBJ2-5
TGCGCCAGCAGCTTAGGACTAGAAGAGACCCAGTACTTC
CASSLGLEETQYF
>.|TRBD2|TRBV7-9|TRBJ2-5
TGTGCCAGCAGCTCCCCTCCTAGCGGGAAGGGGGAGACCCAGTACTTC
CASSSPPSGKGETQYF
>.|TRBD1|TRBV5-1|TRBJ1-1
TGCGCCAGCAGCTTAGCGACAGGGTTTCGACTGATGAACACTGAAGCTTTCTTT
CASSLATGFRLMNTEAFF
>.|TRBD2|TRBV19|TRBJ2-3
TGTGCCAGTAAGAGCGGGAACACAGATACGCAGTATTTT
CASKSGNTDTQYF
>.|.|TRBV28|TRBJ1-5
TGTGCCAGCAGAATAACACAGGGTTTGGTTGGCAATCAGCCCCAGCATTTT
CASRITQGLVGNQPQHF
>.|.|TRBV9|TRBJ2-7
TGTGCCAGCAGCGCCGCGGGGACGTTAGGCTACGAGCAGTACTTC
CASSAAGTLGYEQYF
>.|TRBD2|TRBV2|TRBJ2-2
TGTGCCAGCAGTGGCTTGCCGGGGGGGTTTTCCGGGGAGCTGTTTTTT
CASSGLPGGFSGELFF
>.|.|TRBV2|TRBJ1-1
TGTGCCAGAAGCCGTGCCGTCCAGAACACTGAAGCTTTCTTT
CARSRAVQNTEAFF
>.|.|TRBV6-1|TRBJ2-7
TGTGCCAGCAGTGAATACTTCGGAGGGGCCTACGAGCAGTACTTC
CASSEYFGGAYEQYF
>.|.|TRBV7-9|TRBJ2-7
TGTGCCAGCAGCCGCGACTACGAGCAGTACTTC
CASSRDYEQYF
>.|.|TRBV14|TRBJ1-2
TGTGCCAGCAGTCCGACCCGCAATGGCTACACCTTC
CASSPTRNGYTF
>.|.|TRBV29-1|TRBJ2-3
TGCAGCCATCAGAAGCCAAGCGCCACAGATACGCAGTATTTT
CSHQKPSATDTQYF
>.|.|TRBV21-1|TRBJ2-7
TGTGCCAGCAGCAAAGGGTACGAGCAGTACTTC
CASSKGYEQYF
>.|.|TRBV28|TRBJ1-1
TGTGCCAGCAGTTCATCCGCGAACACTGAAGCTTTCTTT
CASSSSANTEAFF
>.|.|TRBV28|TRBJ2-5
TGTGCCAGCAGTCCCCTAGAGCGGTTAGATGAGACCCAGTACTTC
CASSPLERLDETQYF
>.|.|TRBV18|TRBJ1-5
TGTGCCAGCTCACCAAAGAGCAATCAGCCCCAGCATTTT
CASSPKSNQPQHF
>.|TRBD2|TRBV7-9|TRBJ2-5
TGTGCCAGCAGCGGGACTAGCGGGAGGTACCAAGAGACCCAGTACTTC
CASSGTSGRYQETQYF
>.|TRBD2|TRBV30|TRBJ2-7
TGTGCCTGGAGTGTATATAGGAAGACTAGCGGGAGTTCCTACGAGCAGTACTTC
CAWSVYRKTSGSSYEQYF
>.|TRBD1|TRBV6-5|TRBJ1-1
TGTGCCAGCAGGGTAACAGGGGGTTCGAACACTGAAGCTTTCTTT
CASRVTGGSNTEAFF
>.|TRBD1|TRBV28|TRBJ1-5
TGTGCCAGCAGTTCAACCGGGACAGCAAATCAGCCCCAGCATTTT
CASSSTGTANQPQHF
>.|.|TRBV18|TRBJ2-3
TGTGCCAGCTCACCGCTTAGGTTGGGCGCCATGAGCACAGATACGCAGTATTTT
CASSPLRLGAMSTDTQYF
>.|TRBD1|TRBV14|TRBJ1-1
TGTGCCAGCAGCCGTCCCGGGACAGCCGTGTGGGACACTGAAGCTTTCTTT
CASSRPGTAVWDTEAFF
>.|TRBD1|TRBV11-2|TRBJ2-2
TGTGCCAGCAGCTTTAGATTTCGACAGGGCGACACCGGGGAGCTGTTTTTT
CASSFRFRQGDTGELFF
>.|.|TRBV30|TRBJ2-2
TGTGCCTGGACCCCAAGAGCAGGATTAACCGGGGAGCTGTTTTTT
CAWTPRAGLTGELFF
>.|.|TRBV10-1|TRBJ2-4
TGCGCCAGCAGTGAGAGTCGGGCAGCCAAAAACATTCAGTACTTC
CASSESRAAKNIQYF
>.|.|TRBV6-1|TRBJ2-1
TGTGCCAGCAGTGAATTCCACTCGGGCGGATACAATGAGCAGTTCTTC
CASSEFHSGGYNEQFF
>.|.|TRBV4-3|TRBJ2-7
TGCGCCAGCAGCCAAGATAGGACCGAGCAGTACTTC
CASSQDRTEQYF
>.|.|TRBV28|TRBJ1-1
TGTGCCAGCAGTTTATTTGCCGCGGGTTACACTGAAGCTTTCTTT
CASSLFAAGYTEAFF
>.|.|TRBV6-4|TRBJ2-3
TGTGCCAGCAGAAAGAAAACTAGGATTAGCACAGATACGCAGTATTTT
CASRKKTRISTDTQYF
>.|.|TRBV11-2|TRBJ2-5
TGTGCCAGCAGCCCACAGGGTACCCAAGAGACCCAGTACTTC
CASSPQGTQETQYF
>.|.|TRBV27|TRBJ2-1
TGTGCCACCCATAGGATCCCTCGGAGCTACAATGAGCAGTTCTTC
CATHRIPRSYNEQFF
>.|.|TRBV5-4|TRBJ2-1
TGTGCCATGCGCCGCCGGGACTTCTACAATGAGCAGTTCTTC
CAMRRRDFYNEQFF
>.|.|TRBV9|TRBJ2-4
TGTGCCAGCAGCGTAGATGGGAATAGGCAAAACATTCAGTACTTC
CASSVDGNRQNIQYF
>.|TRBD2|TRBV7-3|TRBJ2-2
TGTGCCAGCACCTCAGCGGGAGGGAACACCGGGGAGCTGTTTTTT
CASTSAGGNTGELFF
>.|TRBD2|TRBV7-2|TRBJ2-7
TGTGCCAGCAGCTTAAGTGTCGGGACTAGCGGGAGCTACGAGCAGTACTTC
CASSLSVGTSGSYEQYF
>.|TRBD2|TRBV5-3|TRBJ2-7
TGTGCCAGAAGCTGTAAAAAAAACACCGGGACTAGCTTGGACGAGCAGTACTTC
CARSCKKNTGTSLDEQYF
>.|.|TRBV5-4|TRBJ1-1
TGTGCCAGCAGCTTGGATGCGTTGAGAGACCCTGAAGCTTTCTTT
CASSLDALRDPEAFF
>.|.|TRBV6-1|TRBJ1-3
TGTGCCAGCAGTGTGGGAGGAATTGGAAACACCATATATTTT
CASSVGGIGNTIYF
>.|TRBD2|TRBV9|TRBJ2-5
TGTGCCAGCAGCGTAGGTCTAGCGGTAGAGACCCAGTACTTC
CASSVGLAVETQYF
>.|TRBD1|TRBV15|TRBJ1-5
TGTGCCACCAGCCCTCGGACAGGGGTTCAGCCCCAGCATTTT
CATSPRTGVQPQHF
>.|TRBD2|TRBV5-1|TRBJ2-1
TGCGCCAGCAGCTTAGTAAGCGGGACCTACAATGAGCAGTTCTTC
CASSLVSGTYNEQFF
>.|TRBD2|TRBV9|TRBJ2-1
TGTGCCAGCAGCCTGGGCGGGACTAGCGGGAGGGCCTCCTACAATGAGCAGTTCTTC
CASSLGGTSGRASYNEQFF
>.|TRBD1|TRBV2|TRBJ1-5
TGTGCCAGCAGCTACGACAGGGTAAATCAGCCCCAGCATTTT
CASSYDRVNQPQHF
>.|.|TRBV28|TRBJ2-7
TGTGCCAGCAGTTCTCCGGGCCTAGGAGGGTACGAGCAGTACTTC
CASSSPGLGGYEQYF
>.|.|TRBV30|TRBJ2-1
TGTGCCTGGTCGCGGACCTCCTACAATGAGCAGTTCTTC
CAWSRTSYNEQFF
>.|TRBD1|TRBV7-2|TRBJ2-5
TGTGCCAGCAGCCAAAATTCTAGGGGGCAGACCCAGTACTTC
CASSQNSRGQTQYF
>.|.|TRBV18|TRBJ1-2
TGTGCCAGCTCTAACCAATGGGGGCTTACCGACGTCTATGGCTACACCTTC
CASSNQWGLTDVYGYTF
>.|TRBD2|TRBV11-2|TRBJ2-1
TGTGCCAGCAGCTTACGGCGGGGGAGAAATGGCAATGAGCAGTTCTTC
CASSLRRGRNGNEQFF
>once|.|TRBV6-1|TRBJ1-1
TGTGCCAGCAGTGAGATTCCAGTATCGACTGAAGCTTTCTTT
CASSEIPVSTEAFF
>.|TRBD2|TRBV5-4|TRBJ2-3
TGTGCCAGCAGCTCGACTAGCGGAAGCACAGATACGCAGTATTTT
CASSSTSGSTDTQYF
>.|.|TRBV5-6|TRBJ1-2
TGTGCCAGCAGCTTGGTGTCCCCCGGGGTTTCTGGCTACACCTTC
CASSLVSPGVSGYTF
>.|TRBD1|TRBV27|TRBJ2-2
TGTGCCAGCAGTCTGCAGGGGGTGGGCACCGGGGAGCTGTTTTTT
CASSLQGVGTGELFF